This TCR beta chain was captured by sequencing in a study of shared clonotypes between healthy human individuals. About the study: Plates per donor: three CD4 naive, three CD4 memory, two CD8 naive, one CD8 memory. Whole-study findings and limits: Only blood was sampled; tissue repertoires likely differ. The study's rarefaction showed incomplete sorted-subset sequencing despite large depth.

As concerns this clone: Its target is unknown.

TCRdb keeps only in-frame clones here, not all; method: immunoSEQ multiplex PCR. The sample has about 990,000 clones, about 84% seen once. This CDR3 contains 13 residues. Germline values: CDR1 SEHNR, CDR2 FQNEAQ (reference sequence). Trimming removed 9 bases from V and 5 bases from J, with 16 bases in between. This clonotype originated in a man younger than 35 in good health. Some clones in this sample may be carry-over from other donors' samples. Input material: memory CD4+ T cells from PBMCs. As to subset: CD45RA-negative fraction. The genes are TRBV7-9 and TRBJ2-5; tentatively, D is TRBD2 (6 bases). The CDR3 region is CASRRVDGETQYF. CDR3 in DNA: TGTGCCAGTAGGAGGGTGGATGGGGAGACCCAGTACTTC.